The 8 T cell receptor beta chains in this list originate from one sample, sequenced in a study of cytomegalovirus exposure and HLA in healthy donors. The PCR was carried out with 60 Vbeta primers and 13 Jbeta primers. Profiled with immunoSEQ multiplex PCR; TCRdb holds only in-frame clones, not every one. In the table there are over 75,000 clones, around 85% of which are singletons. The sequenced sample was PBMCs. The receptors were sampled from a woman aged 50 to 65 in good health and CMV-seronegative.

This clone was picked up a small number of times. CDR3 region: CASSLVRFTGELFF. CDR3 nucleotide sequence: TGTGCCAGCAGCTTGGTGAGATTCACCGGGGAGCTGTTTTTT. This rearrangement joins TRBV5-5 to TRBJ2-2; no clear D gene. V gave up 0 bases and J gave up 4 bases, with 7 bases separating them. Germline V CDR1 and CDR2: SGHKS, YYEKEE (reference sequence). The CDR3 has 14 amino acids.

The chain employs TRBV6-5 and TRBJ1-1; 12 nucleotides line up with TRBD1. CDR1 MNHEY and CDR2 SVGAGI come from the germline V gene. This CDR3 is 14 amino acids long. V shed 8 bases and J 6 bases; nucleotides not matched to a gene: 7. CDR3: CASGTGGARAEAFF. CDR3 bases: TGTGCCAGCGGGACAGGGGGCGCGAGAGCTGAAGCTTTCTTT.

This CDR3 is CASSLGLTDMNTEAFF. In nucleotides, the CDR3 is TGTGCCAGCAGCTTGGGTCTTACGGACATGAACACTGAAGCTTTCTTT. The chain links TRBV5-5 to TRBJ1-1; D possibly corresponds to TRBD1 (5 bases). CDR3 length equals 16 residues. Germline V lookup: CDR1 SGHKS, CDR2 YYEKEE (reference sequence). The V end lost 0 bases, the J end lost 0 bases, and 12 bases lay between the germline ends.

The chain carries TRBV29-1 and TRBJ2-2, with TRBD1 identical over 7 bases. J was trimmed by 6 bases and V by 4 bases; bases with no gene match: 8. CDR3 length equals 14 residues. Germline V lookup: CDR1 SQVTM, CDR2 ANQGSEA. CDR3 amino acids: CSVVLQGVAGELFF. The DNA of the CDR3 is TGCAGCGTTGTTTTGCAGGGGGTTGCCGGGGAGCTGTTTTTT.

The chain combines TRBV18 with TRBJ1-2, with 9 bases lining up with TRBD1. The CDR3 is 15 amino acids. Germline V gene data show CDR1 as KGHSH and CDR2 as LQKENI. V trimming: 3 bases; J trimming: 8 bases; junction bases outside the gene matches: 10. The CDR3 coding sequence is TGTGCCAGCTCACCGACGGGACAGGGATTAGGAGGCTACACCTTC. Its protein product is CASSPTGQGLGGYTF.

In nucleotides, the CDR3 is TGTGCCAGCAGCAGCCGGACAGGGAGCTTAGGAGATACGCAGTATTTT. Encoded protein: CASSSRTGSLGDTQYF. The rearrangement joins TRBV7-9 to TRBJ2-3; 8 positions match TRBD1. With 5 bases clipped from V and 5 bases from J, the junction kept 12 bases outside the gene matches. CDR1 is SEHNR, CDR2 FQNEAQ, per germline (reference sequence). The CDR3 has 16 amino acids.

V gene TRBV5-6 combines with J gene TRBJ1-5; D gene uncertain. The CDR3 has 14 amino acids. V was pared by 0 bases and J by 2 bases, with 6 bases between. The V gene's germline CDR1 is SGHDT and CDR2 YYEEEE. This CDR3 is CASSLAGGNQPQHF. The CDR3 region has the DNA TGTGCCAGCAGCTTGGCCGGGGGCAATCAGCCCCAGCATTTT. Using reference TRBV5-6 and TRBJ1-5 for the parts outside the CDR3, the full variable domain is DAGVTQSPTHLIKTRGQQVTLRCSPKSGHDTVSWYQQALGQGPQFIFQYYEEEERQRGNFPDRFSGHQFPNYSSELNVNALLLGDSALYLCASSLAGGNQPQHFGDGTRLSIL.

The chain recombines TRBV5-1 with TRBJ2-1; TRBD1 agrees at 9 bases. The CDR3 is 14 residues long. Germline V gene lookup returns CDR1 SGHRS and CDR2 YFSETQ. Losses at the gene ends were 5 bases for V and 5 bases for J; bases not matched to a gene: 5. In DNA, the CDR3 is TGCGCCAGCAGGGACAGGGGCGTAAACAATGAGCAGTTCTTC. Translation: CASRDRGVNNEQFF.